This TCR beta chain was captured by sequencing in a study of blood T cell repertoires in COVID-19. Study-wide context: PBMCs, B-cell-depleted T cells, or T cells provided the cDNA or gDNA that made up the material.

This clone was seen a handful of times. This table comes from immunoSEQ multiplex PCR, and its TCRdb copy is limited to in-frame clones, with some not included. The sample contains a few hundred thousand clones, 80% to 85% of which appear only once. This CDR3 comprises 14 residues. CDR1 SQVTM and CDR2 ANQGSEA come from the germline V gene. Trimming shortened V by 6 bases and J by 7 bases, and 18 bases separated the two germline ends. The rearrangement links TRBV29-1 to TRBJ1-4; D is possibly TRBD1 (6 bases). The material sequenced was PBMCs or T cells enriched from blood (not recorded which). The TCR originated in a man in his fifties who had recovered from COVID-19. CDR3 nucleotides: TGCAGCGTGACCGGAGGGGGGGAGGGTGAAAAACTGTTTTTT. This sequence encodes CSVTGGGEGEKLFF.